A selection of T cell receptor beta chains follows, all from one sample in a study of beta chain features in type 1 diabetes. The repertoire was sequenced with immunoSEQ multiplex PCR; TCRdb's copy has only in-frame clones and lacks some. Altogether approximately 300,000 clones are present, 11% being singletons, with the ten largest covering roughly 0.016%. The sample comprised naive CD4+ T cells from blood. The receptors here all came from a woman younger than 45 in good health. Both conserved end residues are part of each CDR3. The D gene is left open where the match is weak. Clone sizes are given selectively: once, few, many, or a class where the clone is expanded.

TRBV11-2	-	-	TRBJ2-3	TGTGCCAGCAGCCCAGGGGGGAATACGCAGTATTTT	CASSPGGNTQYF
TRBV25-1	few	-	TRBJ2-3	TGTGCCAGCAGTGATCTCCTCTTAGATTGGTCCACAGATACGCAGTATTTT	CASSDLLLDWSTDTQYF
TRBV28	few	TRBD2	TRBJ2-2	TGTGCCAGCAGGACTAGCGGGAACACCGGGGAGCTGTTTTTT	CASRTSGNTGELFF
TRBV7-9	-	-	TRBJ2-3	TGTGCCAGCAGCCTACTAGATACGCAGTATTTT	CASSLLDTQYF
TRBV29-1	-	-	TRBJ2-7	TGCAGCGTTATGTGGGGGCGGTACGAGCAGTACTTC	CSVMWGRYEQYF
TRBV29-1	few	-	TRBJ2-5	TGCAGCGTGGGGCTGCCCCAAGAGACCCAGTACTTC	CSVGLPQETQYF
TRBV19	few	-	TRBJ2-4	TGTGCCAGCCGCTCGGGTATGAGAGGTCTAGCCAAAAACATTCAGTACTTC	CASRSGMRGLAKNIQYF
TRBV18	few	TRBD1	TRBJ2-3	TGTGCCAGCTCACCGGGACAGCTTGCCGATACGCAGTATTTT	CASSPGQLADTQYF
TRBV7-3	few	TRBD1	TRBJ1-1	TGTGCCAGCAGCTTACGGTGGGACAGGTTGAACACTGAAGCTTTCTTT	CASSLRWDRLNTEAFF
TRBV7-9	-	-	TRBJ2-7	TGTGCCAGCAGTTCTCAGGGTTTCTCCTACGAGCAGTACTTC	CASSSQGFSYEQYF
TRBV7-9	-	-	TRBJ2-2	TGTGCCAGCAGCCGAGCAGACAGTGACACCGGGGAGCTGTTTTTT	CASSRADSDTGELFF
TRBV13	-	TRBD1	TRBJ2-1	TGTGCCAGCAGCCAGACAGGGTGGCCCTACAATGAGCAGTTCTTC	CASSQTGWPYNEQFF
TRBV30	few	TRBD2	TRBJ2-3	TGTGCCTTGACTAGCGGGAGGGTAGATACGCAGTATTTT	CALTSGRVDTQYF
TRBV6-5	few	-	TRBJ1-2	TGTGCCAGCAGTTCCCGTGAGGGCTATGGCTACACCTTC	CASSSREGYGYTF
TRBV4-1	-	-	TRBJ2-7	TGCGCCAGCAGCCAAGACGAACAGGGATATTACGAGCAGTACTTC	CASSQDEQGYYEQYF
TRBV5-1	-	-	TRBJ2-3	TGCGCCAGCAGCTTGGTTCCTTCAGATACGCAGTATTTT	CASSLVPSDTQYF
TRBV11-2	-	-	TRBJ2-1	TGTGCCAGCAGCCCTGCTAAACAGTACAATGAGCAGTTCTTC	CASSPAKQYNEQFF
TRBV28	-	TRBD2	TRBJ2-2	TGTGCCAACCGGGGAGGGACCGGGGAGCTGTTTTTT	CANRGGTGELFF
TRBV20-1	-	-	TRBJ2-2	TGCAGTGCCAGGAACACCGGGGAGCTGTTTTTT	CSARNTGELFF
TRBV15	-	-	TRBJ2-1	TGTGCCACCAGCAGATTGCTGACAGATAACAATGAGCAGTTCTTC	CATSRLLTDNNEQFF
TRBV6-5	-	TRBD1	TRBJ2-3	TGTGCCAGCAGTCGGGGACAGGGGTCCGATACGCAGTATTTT	CASSRGQGSDTQYF
TRBV30	few	TRBD2	TRBJ2-7	TGTGCCTGGAGTCGGGGGGGCTACGAGCAGTACTTC	CAWSRGGYEQYF
TRBV19	few	-	TRBJ1-2	TGTGCCAGTACTCCGGACAGTAACTATGGCTACACCTTC	CASTPDSNYGYTF
TRBV30	few	TRBD2	TRBJ2-5	TGTGCCTGGAGCGCCGGGAACCTAGCGGGAGGTAAAGAGACCCAGTACTTC	CAWSAGNLAGGKETQYF
TRBV10-3	-	-	TRBJ2-3	TGTGCCATCAGTCAATTCGGCGAGGGTACCGCAGATACGCAGTATTTT	CAISQFGEGTADTQYF
TRBV11-2	few	-	TRBJ2-7	TGTGCCAGCAGCTTAGCACTGGGACTGAGGAATTCCTACGAGCAGTACTTC	CASSLALGLRNSYEQYF
TRBV29-1	-	-	TRBJ1-1	TGCAGCGTCCCGGGGGCTGAAGCTTTCTTT	CSVPGAEAFF
TRBV18	-	TRBD2	TRBJ2-3	TGTGCCAGCTCACCACAGGGACTAGCGGGAGGAGATACGCAGTATTTT	CASSPQGLAGGDTQYF
TRBV5-1	-	TRBD2	TRBJ2-7	TGCGCCAGCAGCTTAAGGACTAGCGGCTACGAGCAGTACTTC	CASSLRTSGYEQYF
TRBV2	-	-	TRBJ2-1	TGTGCCAGCACCCCACTGGGCACCCTCTCCTACAATGAGCAGTTCTTC	CASTPLGTLSYNEQFF
TRBV28	few	-	TRBJ2-7	TGTGCCAGCAGTGGAGGACAGCCTCTCTTCTACGAGCAGTACTTC	CASSGGQPLFYEQYF
TRBV30	-	-	TRBJ2-1	TGTGCCTGGAGGAGTTACAATGAGCAGTTCTTC	CAWRSYNEQFF
TRBV6-6	few	TRBD1	TRBJ2-4	TGTGCCAGCAGCCCCCGGGACAGGTTCTCGGTCATTCAGTACTTC	CASSPRDRFSVIQYF
TRBV18	few	TRBD1	TRBJ1-5	TGTGCCAGCTCACCGGGACAGGGCGGTCAGCCCCAGCATTTT	CASSPGQGGQPQHF
TRBV7-3	few	TRBD1	TRBJ2-3	TGTGCCAGCAGCTCGACAGGGAAGGTATTGGATACGCAGTATTTT	CASSSTGKVLDTQYF
TRBV7-2	few	-	TRBJ2-2	TGTGCCAGCAGCCCCCGACAGGGCGGGGACACCGGGGAGCTGTTTTTT	CASSPRQGGDTGELFF
TRBV9	few	TRBD2	TRBJ2-5	TGTGCCAGCAGCGTAGGGGCTAGCGGGAGGGCCGGGGAGACCCAGTACTTC	CASSVGASGRAGETQYF
TRBV2	few	-	TRBJ1-3	TGTGCCAGCAGCGTCCGTGTCTCTGGAAACACCATATATTTT	CASSVRVSGNTIYF
TRBV4-3	-	-	TRBJ1-5	TGCGCCAGCAGCCAAGAAGTCAGGGTAATCGGCAATCAGCCCCAGCATTTT	CASSQEVRVIGNQPQHF